This T cell receptor beta chain is drawn from a study of Ad26.COV2.S vaccination and SARS-CoV-2 variants. Germline-derived CDR1 and CDR2 are SGHRS and YFSETQ. The CDR3 covers 13 residues. Trimming shortened V by 2 bases and J by 1 base, and 6 bases separated the two germline ends. Treatment described: 15 to 20 received Ad26.COV2.S at low or high dose, single or two shots; a few received placebo; per-sample allocation not given. Sampling happened 63 days after the first vaccine or placebo injection. Aged 18-55 years, donor was enrolled in Boston in the early 2020s. Regarding the study as a whole: Comparability of non-spike TCR breadth was observed across vaccine and placebo recipients.

Some clones are missing from TCRdb's copy, which holds only in-frame ones; the method was immunoSEQ multiplex PCR. The sample has a few hundred thousand clones; roughly 84% are singletons. As regards this clone: The target antigen is unknown.

The source was peripheral blood, collected in a trial of Ad26.COV2.S vaccine versus placebo. The rearrangement links TRBV5-1 to TRBJ1-1; D unclear. The TCR sequence derives from a person aged 18-60 years who received the Ad26.COV2.S COVID-19 vaccine or a placebo. The CDR3 region is CASSFRWNTEAFF. DNA of the CDR3: TGCGCCAGCAGCTTCCGGTGGAACACTGAAGCTTTCTTT.